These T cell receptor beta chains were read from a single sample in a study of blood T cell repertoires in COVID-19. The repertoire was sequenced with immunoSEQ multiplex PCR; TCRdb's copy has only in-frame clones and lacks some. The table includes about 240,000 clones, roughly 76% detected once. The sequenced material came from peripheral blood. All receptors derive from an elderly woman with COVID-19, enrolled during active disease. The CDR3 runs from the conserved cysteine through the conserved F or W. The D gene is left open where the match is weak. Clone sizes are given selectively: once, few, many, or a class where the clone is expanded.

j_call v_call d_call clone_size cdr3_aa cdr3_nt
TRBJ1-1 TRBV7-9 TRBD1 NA CASSLWTGPGDTEAFF TGTGCCAGCAGCTTATGGACAGGGCCAGGTGACACTGAAGCTTTCTTT
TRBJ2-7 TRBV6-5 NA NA CASISARFTSYEQYF TGTGCCAGCATAAGCGCCCGCTTTACCTCCTACGAGCAGTACTTC
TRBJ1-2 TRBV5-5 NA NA CASSPSAGNYGYTF TGTGCCAGCAGCCCGTCTGCAGGGAACTATGGCTACACCTTC
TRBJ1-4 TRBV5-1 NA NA CASSPMGGNEKLFF TGCGCCAGCAGCCCCATGGGAGGGAATGAAAAACTGTTTTTT
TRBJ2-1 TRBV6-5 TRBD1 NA CASSYGQGVDNEQFF TGTGCCAGCAGTTACGGCCAGGGGGTCGACAATGAGCAGTTCTTC
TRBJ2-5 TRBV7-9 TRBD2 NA CASSLELSGGQETQYF TGTGCCAGCAGCTTAGAACTGAGCGGGGGCCAAGAGACCCAGTACTTC
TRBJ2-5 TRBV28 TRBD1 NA CASSLFRGMGETQYF TGTGCCAGCAGTTTATTCAGGGGGATGGGGGAGACCCAGTACTTC
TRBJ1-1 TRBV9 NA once CASSVGERTEAFF TGTGCCAGCAGCGTAGGGGAGAGAACTGAAGCTTTCTTT
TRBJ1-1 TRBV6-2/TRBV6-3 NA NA CASSYRGLGTEAFF TGTGCCAGCAGTTACAGGGGCTTAGGCACTGAAGCTTTCTTT
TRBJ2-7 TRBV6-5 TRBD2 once CASSYSGAGGQYEQYF TGTGCCAGCAGTTACAGTGGAGCGGGGGGGCAGTACGAGCAGTACTTC
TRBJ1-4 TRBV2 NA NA CASSAGRGNEKLFF TGTGCCAGCAGTGCGGGCAGGGGTAATGAAAAACTGTTTTTT
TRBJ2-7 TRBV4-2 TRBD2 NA CASSQRARAAGGYEQYF TGTGCCAGCAGCCAAAGGGCCCGGGCAGCGGGAGGCTACGAGCAGTACTTC
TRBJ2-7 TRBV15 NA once CATSRLGTGTYEQYF TGTGCCACCAGCAGGCTCGGGACTGGAACCTACGAGCAGTACTTC
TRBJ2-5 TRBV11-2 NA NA CASSLYWASQETQYF TGTGCCAGCAGCTTATACTGGGCTTCCCAAGAGACCCAGTACTTC
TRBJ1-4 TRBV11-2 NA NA CASSPWRSATNEKLFF TGTGCCAGCAGCCCCTGGAGGTCTGCAACTAATGAAAAACTGTTTTTT
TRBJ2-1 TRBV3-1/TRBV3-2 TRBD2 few CASSLGTSGGNNEQFF TGTGCCAGCAGCCTTGGGACTAGCGGGGGGAACAATGAGCAGTTCTTC
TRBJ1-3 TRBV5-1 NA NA CASSLVPDSSSGNTIYF TGCGCCAGCAGCTTGGTTCCGGACAGCTCCTCTGGAAACACCATATATTTT
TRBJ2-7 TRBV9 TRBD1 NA CASSARTGNSEQYF TGTGCCAGCAGCGCACGGACAGGGAACAGCGAGCAGTACTTC
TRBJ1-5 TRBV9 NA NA CASSLEGGSNQPQHF TGTGCCAGCAGCCTAGAGGGGGGGAGCAATCAGCCCCAGCATTTT
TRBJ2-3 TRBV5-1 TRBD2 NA CASSERTSGATTDTQYF TGCGCCAGCAGCGAACGGACTAGCGGTGCGACCACAGATACGCAGTATTTT
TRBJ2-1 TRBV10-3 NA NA CAISEVSGNEQFF TGTGCCATCAGTGAAGTGTCGGGAAATGAGCAGTTCTTC
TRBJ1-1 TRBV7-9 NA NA CAGQGRARTEAFF TGTGCCGGCCAGGGGAGGGCGCGAACTGAAGCTTTCTTT
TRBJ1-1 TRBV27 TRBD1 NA CASSYDRGLAKNTEAFF TGTGCCAGCAGTTACGACAGGGGGCTGGCTAAGAACACTGAAGCTTTCTTT
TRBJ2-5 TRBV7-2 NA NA CASSSTQVQETQYF TGTGCCAGCAGCTCCACCCAGGTACAAGAGACCCAGTACTTC
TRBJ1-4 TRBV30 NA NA CAWRADKMKEKLFF TGTGCCTGGAGGGCGGACAAGATGAAAGAAAAACTGTTTTTT
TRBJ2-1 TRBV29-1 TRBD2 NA CSAGSGSLSYNEQFF TGCAGTGCTGGCAGCGGGAGTCTATCCTACAATGAGCAGTTCTTC
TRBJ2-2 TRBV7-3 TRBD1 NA CASSLTSDRVKTGELFF TGTGCCAGCAGCTTAACGTCGGACAGGGTAAAGACCGGGGAGCTGTTTTTT
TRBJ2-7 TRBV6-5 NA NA CASSKQQAGGEQYF TGTGCCAGCAGTAAACAGCAGGCCGGCGGGGAGCAGTACTTC
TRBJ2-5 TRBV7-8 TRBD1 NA CASSSLVDRGGGVTQYF TGTGCCAGCAGCTCCCTGGTGGACAGGGGCGGTGGTGTGACCCAGTACTTC
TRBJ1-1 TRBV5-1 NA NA CASSSLTDRPEAFF TGCGCCAGCAGCTCGCTGACTGACAGGCCCGAAGCTTTCTTT
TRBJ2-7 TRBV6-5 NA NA CASSFSDSTYEQYF TGTGCCAGCAGTTTCTCTGACAGCACCTACGAGCAGTACTTC
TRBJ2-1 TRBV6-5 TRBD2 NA CASSYWSGGYNEQFF TGTGCCAGCAGTTACTGGTCGGGGGGGTACAATGAGCAGTTCTTC